These T cell receptor beta chains were read from a single sample in a study of response to subunit inactivated influenza vaccine. TCRdb reprocessed the RT-PCR reads via MiXCR and lists one record per CDR3 protein. The profile covers just under 550,000 distinct CDR3 sequences, with around 21% appearing a single time and 2.5% to 3% taken by the ten largest. The same data also contributed to another study, on T cells expressing NK-cell markers.

The sequenced sample was CD4+ T cells sorted from PBMCs, obtained 12 days after vaccination. Receptor source: a man aged 50-59 years who received an inactivated influenza vaccine. Both conserved end residues are part of each CDR3. The D gene is left open where the match is weak. A row's size may be missing; if present it is once, few, many or a size class.

D: TRBD1
length: 15
size: few
V: TRBV27
J: TRBJ1-2
DNA: TGTGCCAGCAGTACTCGACAGGGGACTAACTATGGCTACACCTTC
CDR3: CASSTRQGTNYGYTF

D: .
length: 16
size: few
V: TRBV12-3/TRBV12-4
J: TRBJ2-2
DNA: TGTGCCAGCAGTTTCCGCAGGGTCGGGAACACCGGGGAGCTGTTTTTT
CDR3: CASSFRRVGNTGELFF

D: .
length: 12
size: few
V: TRBV19
J: TRBJ1-1
DNA: TGTGCCAGTAGTAAGGGGCCCGGCCAAGCTTTCTTT
CDR3: CASSKGPGQAFF

D: TRBD2
length: 15
size: .
V: TRBV12-3/TRBV12-4
J: TRBJ2-5
DNA: TGTGCCAGCAGTTTACGGGGGGGACTCCAAGAGACCCAGTACTTC
CDR3: CASSLRGGLQETQYF

D: .
length: 14
size: .
V: TRBV5-5
J: TRBJ2-7
DNA: TGTGCCAGCAGCTTGCAGTCCGGGACCTACGAGCAGTACTTC
CDR3: CASSLQSGTYEQYF

D: TRBD1
length: 13
size: .
V: TRBV20-1
J: TRBJ2-3
DNA: TGCAGTGCTAGCGAGGGGGCCGCGGATACGCAGTATTTT
CDR3: CSASEGAADTQYF

D: TRBD2
length: 17
size: few
V: TRBV5-1
J: TRBJ2-7
DNA: TGCGCCAGCAGCTTGGCCGCGGGACTAGCGGGGCTATACGAGCAGTACTTC
CDR3: CASSLAAGLAGLYEQYF

D: .
length: 14
size: .
V: TRBV28
J: TRBJ2-7
DNA: TGTGCCAGCAGTTGGGACCAAAGATACTACGAGCAGTACTTC
CDR3: CASSWDQRYYEQYF

D: TRBD2
length: 19
size: .
V: TRBV5-1
J: TRBJ2-2
DNA: TGCGCCAGCAGCTTGGGCGGGACTAGCGGGGCCCTGAACACCGGGGAGCTGTTTTTT
CDR3: CASSLGGTSGALNTGELFF

D: .
length: 15
size: .
V: TRBV7-9
J: TRBJ2-7
DNA: TGTGCCAGCAGCTCGTCGGGAAGCGCTATCTACGAGCAGTACTTC
CDR3: CASSSSGSAIYEQYF

D: .
length: 13
size: many
V: TRBV7-7
J: TRBJ2-5
DNA: TGTGCTAGCAGCTTAGGTCTCAGAGAGACCCAGTACTTC
CDR3: CASSLGLRETQYF

D: TRBD2
length: 19
size: few
V: TRBV2
J: TRBJ2-2
DNA: TGTGCCAGCAGTCCAAAGCTGACTAGCGGGAGAAGTGAAACCGGGGAGCTGTTTTTT
CDR3: CASSPKLTSGRSETGELFF

D: TRBD2
length: 15
size: few
V: TRBV5-1
J: TRBJ2-1
DNA: TGCGCCAGCAGCGGCGGCCTAGCGGGGACGAATGAGCAGTTCTTC
CDR3: CASSGGLAGTNEQFF

D: .
length: 18
size: .
V: TRBV11-1
J: TRBJ2-3
DNA: TGTGCCAGCAGCTTAGTTCTCCTGGGAGCGTATAGCACAGATACGCAGTATTTT
CDR3: CASSLVLLGAYSTDTQYF

D: .
length: 16
size: few
V: TRBV27
J: TRBJ2-7
DNA: TGTGCCAGCAGTCCTCTCGGATCCCCCGGCAACTCCGAGCAGTACTTC
CDR3: CASSPLGSPGNSEQYF

D: TRBD2
length: 16
size: few
V: TRBV7-2
J: TRBJ2-5
DNA: TGTGCCAGCAGCTTATCGACTAGCGGGGGTCAAGAGACCCAGTACTTC
CDR3: CASSLSTSGGQETQYF

D: .
length: 12
size: few
V: TRBV14
J: TRBJ1-6
DNA: TGTGCCAGCAGCCAGCGCGTTTCACCCCTCCACTTT
CDR3: CASSQRVSPLHF

D: TRBD1
length: 15
size: .
V: TRBV28
J: TRBJ2-1
DNA: TGTGCCAGCAGCAAAGACAGGGGAGGCCTCTATGAGCAGTTCTTC
CDR3: CASSKDRGGLYEQFF

D: .
length: 13
size: few
V: TRBV5-1
J: TRBJ1-1
DNA: TGCGCCAGCAGACCTGGCCCGAACACTGAAGCTTTCTTT
CDR3: CASRPGPNTEAFF

D: .
length: 15
size: .
V: TRBV5-6
J: TRBJ1-1
DNA: TGTGCCAGCAGCTTGGGGGTTGGTCAAGGGACTGAAGCTTTCTTT
CDR3: CASSLGVGQGTEAFF

D: .
length: 14
size: .
V: TRBV7-2
J: TRBJ1-6
DNA: TGTGCCAGCAGCTTCATCCGACATGCCTCACCCCTCCACTTT
CDR3: CASSFIRHASPLHF

D: .
length: 14
size: few
V: TRBV25-1
J: TRBJ2-1
DNA: TGTGCCAGCAAGTGGCGAGGTAAGGACAATGAGCAGTTCTTC
CDR3: CASKWRGKDNEQFF

D: .
length: 14
size: .
V: TRBV20-1
J: TRBJ2-7
DNA: TGCAGTGCCCTTAAGGGGGGACCCATAACCGAGCAGTACTTC
CDR3: CSALKGGPITEQYF

D: TRBD1
length: 14
size: many
V: TRBV6-1
J: TRBJ1-4
DNA: TGTGCCAGCAGTCGGGACAGGGGTGATGAAAAACTGTTTTTT
CDR3: CASSRDRGDEKLFF

D: TRBD2
length: 16
size: few
V: TRBV3-1
J: TRBJ2-3
DNA: TGTGCCAGCAGCCAAGATACGGGGGGGCGAGGAGATACGCAGTATTTT
CDR3: CASSQDTGGRGDTQYF

D: TRBD1
length: 15
size: few
V: TRBV4-1
J: TRBJ2-6
DNA: TGCGCCAGCAGCCAACAGGGGGCTGGGGCCAACGTCCTGACTTTC
CDR3: CASSQQGAGANVLTF

D: TRBD1
length: 16
size: few
V: TRBV5-1
J: TRBJ2-2
DNA: TGCGCCAGCAGCTTAAAGACAGGGGGCGGAACGAGGGAGCTGTTTTTT
CDR3: CASSLKTGGGTRELFF

D: .
length: 14
size: .
V: TRBV7-2
J: TRBJ2-7
DNA: TGTGCCAGCAGCCCGTTCTCCCCGGCCTACGAGCAGTACTTC
CDR3: CASSPFSPAYEQYF

D: TRBD1
length: 17
size: .
V: TRBV4-1
J: TRBJ2-1
DNA: TGCGCCAGCAGCCAAGGCCTGGGACAGGGAACCTACAATGAGCAGTTCTTC
CDR3: CASSQGLGQGTYNEQFF

D: TRBD2
length: 14
size: .
V: TRBV20-1
J: TRBJ2-2
DNA: TGCAGTGCTAGGAGCGGGGGTTTATCCGGGGAGCTGTTTTTT
CDR3: CSARSGGLSGELFF

D: .
length: 16
size: .
V: TRBV11-2
J: TRBJ2-3
DNA: TGTGCCAGCAGCTTAGTGGCAGGGACGAACACAGATACGCAGTATTTT
CDR3: CASSLVAGTNTDTQYF

D: TRBD1
length: 16
size: few
V: TRBV5-4
J: TRBJ2-5
DNA: TGTGCCAGCAGCTTGGGGGACAGACCGTACCAAGAGACCCAGTACTTC
CDR3: CASSLGDRPYQETQYF

D: .
length: 14
size: few
V: TRBV6-2/TRBV6-3
J: TRBJ1-6
DNA: TGTGCCAGCAGCCAAAGCTCAAGGGCTTCACCCCTCCACTTT
CDR3: CASSQSSRASPLHF

D: TRBD1
length: 14
size: .
V: TRBV28
J: TRBJ2-5
DNA: TGTGCCAGCAGGCTGGGACAGGGTAAAGAGACCCAGTACTTC
CDR3: CASRLGQGKETQYF

D: .
length: 13
size: many
V: TRBV20-1
J: TRBJ2-7
DNA: TGCAGTGCTAGGGGGGTGGGACCCTACGAGCAGTACTTC
CDR3: CSARGVGPYEQYF

D: .
length: 14
size: many
V: TRBV3-1
J: TRBJ2-2
DNA: TGTGCCAGCAGATCGGGACGGAACACCGGGGAGCTGTTTTTT
CDR3: CASRSGRNTGELFF

D: .
length: 13
size: .
V: TRBV14
J: TRBJ1-6
DNA: TGTGCCAGCAGCCAGTCCACAGGTTCACCCCTCCACTTT
CDR3: CASSQSTGSPLHF

D: TRBD2
length: 14
size: .
V: TRBV19
J: TRBJ2-1
DNA: TGTGCCAGTAGCCCTCTGGCGGGAGTGGGTGAGCAGTTCTTC
CDR3: CASSPLAGVGEQFF

D: TRBD2
length: 15
size: .
V: TRBV20-1
J: TRBJ2-1
DNA: TGCAGTGCTAGAGACGGCGGGAGGAGCGGCAATGAGCAGTTCTTC
CDR3: CSARDGGRSGNEQFF

D: TRBD2
length: 15
size: few
V: TRBV6-5
J: TRBJ2-1
DNA: TGTGCCAGCAGTTACGGGGCGGGAGGGCCCTATGAGCAGTTCTTC
CDR3: CASSYGAGGPYEQFF

D: .
length: 17
size: .
V: TRBV7-6
J: TRBJ2-2
DNA: TGTGCCAGCAGCTCCAGGGGTACGAAAGCCCACACCGGGGAGCTGTTTTTT
CDR3: CASSSRGTKAHTGELFF

D: TRBD2
length: 18
size: .
V: TRBV3-1
J: TRBJ2-7
DNA: TGTGCCAGCAGCCAAGATTGGCCTGGAGCGGGAGAGCCCTACGAGCAGTACTTC
CDR3: CASSQDWPGAGEPYEQYF

D: .
length: 14
size: few
V: TRBV7-8
J: TRBJ2-5
DNA: TGTGCCAGCAGCCCCCAGTGGGTGAAAAAGACCCAGTACTTC
CDR3: CASSPQWVKKTQYF

D: .
length: 15
size: .
V: TRBV6-1
J: TRBJ1-2
DNA: TGTGCCAGCAGTGAAGCGCTTCGGGGCAGCTATGGCTACACCTTC
CDR3: CASSEALRGSYGYTF

D: .
length: 13
size: few
V: TRBV20-1
J: TRBJ1-5
DNA: TGCAGTGCTAGTGCCCACTCGAACCAGCCCCAGCATTTT
CDR3: CSASAHSNQPQHF

D: TRBD2
length: 13
size: .
V: TRBV3-1
J: TRBJ2-5
DNA: TGTGCCAGCAGAGCGGGGAGACAAGAGACCCAGTACTTC
CDR3: CASRAGRQETQYF

D: TRBD2
length: 16
size: few
V: TRBV20-1
J: TRBJ2-3
DNA: TGCAGTGCTAGATCCTCTAGCGGGGGGGCCAGAGATACGCAGTATTTT
CDR3: CSARSSSGGARDTQYF

D: TRBD2
length: 17
size: .
V: TRBV6-4
J: TRBJ2-1
DNA: TGTGCCAGCAGTATCCTAGCGGGGGGGATCCACTACAATGAGCAGTTCTTC
CDR3: CASSILAGGIHYNEQFF

D: .
length: 15
size: few
V: TRBV9
J: TRBJ2-5
DNA: TGTGCCAGCAGCGTGTTCGGGTTGCTCCAAGAGACCCAGTACTTC
CDR3: CASSVFGLLQETQYF

D: TRBD1
length: 18
size: few
V: TRBV12-3/TRBV12-4
J: TRBJ1-5
DNA: TGTGCCAGCAGTATTGAGACAGGGACGAGGATAAAAAATCAGCCCCAGCATTTT
CDR3: CASSIETGTRIKNQPQHF

D: TRBD2
length: 15
size: .
V: TRBV29-1
J: TRBJ2-1
DNA: TGCAGCGTTTTAGCGGGGGGATCCTCCTACAATGAGCAGTTCTTC
CDR3: CSVLAGGSSYNEQFF